This T cell receptor beta chain is drawn from a study of blood T cell repertoires in COVID-19. The wider study: The samples span acute and convalescent COVID-19 from the United States, Italy and Spain. Sources were T cells, B-cell-depleted T cells, or PBMCs; the material itself was cDNA or gDNA.

Study processing details: Amplified reference gene primers provided the basis for estimating nucleated cell counts. Assay: immunoSEQ multiplex PCR; the TCRdb copy retains only in-frame clones and omits some. V and J calls and clone size are as listed in that table; D and trimming were resolved from the DNA. The table lists about 280,000 clones, 85% to 90% of them singletons. CDR3 size: 13 residues. CDR1 is SGHRS, CDR2 YFSETQ, per germline. V gave up 6 bases and J gave up 4 bases, with 13 bases separating them. The receptor was derived from a human donor in a cohort sampled during active COVID-19. The chain carries TRBV5-1 and TRBJ2-5; no clear D. The source material was peripheral blood. The CDR3: CASTLNSRETQYF. The CDR3 DNA reads TGCGCCAGCACCTTAAACTCCCGAGAGACCCAGTACTTC.